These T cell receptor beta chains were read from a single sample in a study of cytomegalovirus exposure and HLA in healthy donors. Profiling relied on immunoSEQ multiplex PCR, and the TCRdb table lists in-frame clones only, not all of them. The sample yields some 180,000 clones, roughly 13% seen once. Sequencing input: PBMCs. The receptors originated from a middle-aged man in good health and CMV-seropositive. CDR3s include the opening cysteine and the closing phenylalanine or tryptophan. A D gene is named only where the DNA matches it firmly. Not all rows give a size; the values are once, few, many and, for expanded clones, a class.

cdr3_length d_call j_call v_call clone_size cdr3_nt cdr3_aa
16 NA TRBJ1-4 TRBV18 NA TGTGCCAGCTCACCACAGGGAGTGGGTGGCGGCGAAAAACTGTTTTTT CASSPQGVGGGEKLFF
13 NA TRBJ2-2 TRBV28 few TGTGCCAGCAGGGACAGTACCACCGGGGAGCTGTTTTTT CASRDSTTGELFF
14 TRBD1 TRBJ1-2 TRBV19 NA TGTGCCAGTAGAAAGGGACAGGGGGGCTATGGCTACACCTTC CASRKGQGGYGYTF
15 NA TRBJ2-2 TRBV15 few TGTGCCACCAGCAGAGTAAGAGAGAACACCGGGGAGCTGTTTTTT CATSRVRENTGELFF
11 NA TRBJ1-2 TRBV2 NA TGTGCCAGCAGTGAACAATATGGCTACACCTTC CASSEQYGYTF
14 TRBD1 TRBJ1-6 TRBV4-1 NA TGCGCCAGCAACACCGGGACAGCTTATTCACCCCTCCACTTT CASNTGTAYSPLHF
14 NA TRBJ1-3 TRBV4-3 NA TGCGCCAGCAGCCCCGGAGGTAACTGGGACACCATATATTTT CASSPGGNWDTIYF
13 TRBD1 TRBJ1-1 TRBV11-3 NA TGTGCCAGCGGCAGGGGGCGGAACACTGAAGCTTTCTTT CASGRGRNTEAFF
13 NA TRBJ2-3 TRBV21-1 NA TGTGCTCTTAGCGGCGCTAGCACAGATACGCAGTATTTT CALSGASTDTQYF
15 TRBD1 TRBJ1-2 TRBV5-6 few TGTGCCAGCAGCTTGGCGGGACAGGGGAACTATGGCTACACCTTC CASSLAGQGNYGYTF
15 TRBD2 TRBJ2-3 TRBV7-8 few TGTGCCAGCAGCCACGGACTAGCGGGTACAGATACGCAGTATTTT CASSHGLAGTDTQYF
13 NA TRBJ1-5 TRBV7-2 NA TGTGCCAGCAGCTTGGAGACCAATCAGCCCCAGCATTTT CASSLETNQPQHF
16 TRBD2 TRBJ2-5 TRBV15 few TGTGCCACCAGCCGAACTAGCGGGGCTGGAGGAGAGACCCAGTACTTC CATSRTSGAGGETQYF
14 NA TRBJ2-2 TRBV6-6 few TGTGCCAGCAGCCTCCTCACTTCACGCGGGGAGCTGTTTTTT CASSLLTSRGELFF
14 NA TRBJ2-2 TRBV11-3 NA TGTGCCAGCAGCTCTCGTTTGAACACCGGGGAGCTGTTTTTT CASSSRLNTGELFF
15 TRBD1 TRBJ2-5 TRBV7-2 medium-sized TGTGCCAGCAGCCATGGGACAGGGAGTTGGGAGACCCAGTACTTC CASSHGTGSWETQYF
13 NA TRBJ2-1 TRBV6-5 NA TGTGCCAGCAGTCTCGGACAGAACAATGAGCAGTTCTTC CASSLGQNNEQFF
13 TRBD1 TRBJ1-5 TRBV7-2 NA TGTGCCAGCAGCCCGGACAGGGCTCAGCCCCAGCATTTT CASSPDRAQPQHF
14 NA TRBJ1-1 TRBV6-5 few TGTGCCAGCAGTTACTCGACAGGACAGATTAAAGCTTTCTTT CASSYSTGQIKAFF
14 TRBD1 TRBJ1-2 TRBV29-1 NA TGCAGCGTTTCCCGTGATGCGACAGGGAATGGCTACACCTTC CSVSRDATGNGYTF
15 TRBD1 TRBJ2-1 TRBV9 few TGTGCCAGCAGCCCTCGGGACAGGGTTTGGAATGAGCAGTTCTTC CASSPRDRVWNEQFF
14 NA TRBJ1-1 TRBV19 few TGTGCCACCAGTCTGGGAGGGATGGACACTGAAGCTTTCTTT CATSLGGMDTEAFF
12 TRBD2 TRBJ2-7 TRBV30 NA TGTGCCTGGAGCGCCGGGGGGTACGAGCAGTACTTC CAWSAGGYEQYF
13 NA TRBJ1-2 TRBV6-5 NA TGTGCCAGCAGAGTCAACTCTGGCTATGGCTACACCTTC CASRVNSGYGYTF
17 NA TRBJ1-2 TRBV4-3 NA TGCGCCAGCAGCCAAGAGCAGGGTGTCGTTCCCTACTATGGCTACACCTTC CASSQEQGVVPYYGYTF
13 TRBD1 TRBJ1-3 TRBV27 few TGTGCCAGCTCACAGGGGTCTGGAAACACCATATATTTT CASSQGSGNTIYF
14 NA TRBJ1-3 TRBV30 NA TGTGCCTGGACCTACAGGGCCTCTGGAAACACCATATATTTT CAWTYRASGNTIYF
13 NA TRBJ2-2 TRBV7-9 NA TGTGCCAGCAGCCTCAGGGTGACCGGGGAGCTGTTTTTT CASSLRVTGELFF
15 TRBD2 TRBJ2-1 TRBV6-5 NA TGTGCCAGCAGCCCCGGGCTAGCGGGGGCTTTTGAGCAGTTCTTC CASSPGLAGAFEQFF
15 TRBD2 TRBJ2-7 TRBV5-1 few TGCGCCAGCAGCTTGGAGCCTAGCGGATTCTACGAGCAGTACTTC CASSLEPSGFYEQYF
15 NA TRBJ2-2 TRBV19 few TGTGCCAGTAGTATCGGGACTGAGGTTACCGGGGAGCTGTTTTTT CASSIGTEVTGELFF
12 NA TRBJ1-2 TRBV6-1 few TGTGCCAGCAGTGACCCCTACGATGGCTACACCTTC CASSDPYDGYTF
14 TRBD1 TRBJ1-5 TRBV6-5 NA TGTGCCAGCAGCTACGACAGGGACCGGCAGCCCCAGCATTTT CASSYDRDRQPQHF
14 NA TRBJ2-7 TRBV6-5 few TGTGCCAGCAGTTACCGGCGTAGCTCCTACGAGCAGTACTTC CASSYRRSSYEQYF
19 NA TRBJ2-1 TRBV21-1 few TGTGCCAGCAGCAAAGGACTAAGAGTCATAGCGGGGGGGTACAATGAGCAGTTCTTC CASSKGLRVIAGGYNEQFF
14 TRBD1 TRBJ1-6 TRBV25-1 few TGTGCCAGCAGTGAGACAGGGTATAATTCACCCCTCCACTTT CASSETGYNSPLHF
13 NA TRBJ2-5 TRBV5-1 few TGCGCCAGCAGCTTTAACTCCGATGGGACCCAGTACTTC CASSFNSDGTQYF
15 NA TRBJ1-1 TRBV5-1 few TGCGCCAGCAGCTTGGGGAGGGCCCTGAACACTGAAGCTTTCTTT CASSLGRALNTEAFF
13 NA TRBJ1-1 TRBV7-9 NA TGTGCCAGTGCCGCGGGGGGCGACAGTGAAGCTTTCTTT CASAAGGDSEAFF
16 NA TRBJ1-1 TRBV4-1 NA TGCGCCAGCAGCCAAGAAGGCAGGGTAAAGGTCTCTGAAGCTTTCTTT CASSQEGRVKVSEAFF
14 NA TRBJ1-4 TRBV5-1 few TGCGCCAGCAGCTACCAGGGGTCAAATGAAAAACTGTTTTTT CASSYQGSNEKLFF